Presented here are 32 T cell receptor beta chains from one specimen sequenced in a study of cytomegalovirus exposure and HLA in healthy donors. Both 60 Vbeta primers and 13 Jbeta primers went into the PCR. The assay was immunoSEQ multiplex PCR, and TCRdb's table has in-frame clones only and misses some. The data show about 92,000 clones, roughly 80% seen once. The specimen was PBMCs. These receptors were collected from a girl aged 2-10 years in good health and CMV-seropositive.

The chain has TRBV10-2 and TRBJ1-5; D is possibly TRBD1 (6 bases). The CDR3 contains 16 residues. Germline lookup yields CDR1 WSHSY and CDR2 SAAADI. Deletions cut 4 bases from V and 0 bases from J, with 13 bases between. The CDR3 loop is CASSATDRNSNQPQHF. The CDR3 DNA reads TGCGCCAGCAGTGCTACGGACAGAAATAGCAATCAGCCCCAGCATTTT.

This clone came up a few times. The chain has TRBV5-1 and TRBJ1-5, with a weak D call TRBD1 (5 bases). V was cut by 9 bases and J by 0 bases, with 19 bases left in between. The CDR3 covers 16 residues. CDR1 SGHRS and CDR2 YFSETQ come from the germline V gene. CDR3 bases: TGCGCCACCTGGGGGGGAGAAGGCTATAGCAATCAGCCCCAGCATTTT. This sequence encodes CATWGGEGYSNQPQHF.

The chain is built from TRBV5-6 and TRBJ2-5; 8 bases match TRBD2. V lost 1 base and J lost 5; bases outside the gene matches: 13. Germline assignment: CDR1 SGHDT and CDR2 YYEEEE. This CDR3 has 17 residues. The CDR3 DNA reads as TGTGCCAGCAGCTTGTACTTAACGACTAGCGCTCTTGAGACCCAGTACTTC. It specifies CASSLYLTTSALETQYF.

A few counts support this clone. This chain links TRBV7-9 with TRBJ2-7; D remains ambiguous. CDR3 length equals 13 residues. Trimming left V 2 bases short and J 7 bases short, with 12 bases between. Germline-derived CDR1 and CDR2 are SEHNR and FQNEAQ (reference sequence). This chain's CDR3 is CASSLPSAQEQYF. DNA for the CDR3: TGTGCCAGCAGCTTACCGAGCGCGCAAGAGCAGTACTTC.

The chain joins TRBV9 to TRBJ2-3; D may be TRBD2 (5 bases). Trimming shortened V by 4 bases and J by 1 base, and 10 bases separated the two germline ends. CDR3 size: 14 residues. Germline V gene sequence: CDR1 SGDLS, CDR2 YYNGEE. In DNA form, the CDR3 reads TGTGCCAGCAGCTCCCGGACTCGCACAGATACGCAGTATTTT. Its translation is CASSSRTRTDTQYF.

The genes are TRBV28 and TRBJ2-3, with 7 bases lining up with TRBD1. This CDR3 region has 14 residues. From germline, CDR1 is MDHEN and CDR2 SYDVKM. Germline trimming cut 6 bases from V and 2 bases from J; bases unmatched to any gene: 5. CDR3 region: CASRRGRITDTQYF. The CDR3 bases are TGTGCCAGCAGGAGGGGGCGGATCACAGATACGCAGTATTTT.

V gene TRBV19 combines with J gene TRBJ2-7, with D maybe TRBD1 (6 bases). CDR3 size: 14 residues. From germline, CDR1 is LNHDA and CDR2 SQIVND (reference sequence). V shed 3 bases and J shed 2 bases, with 11 bases lying between them. In DNA form, the CDR3 reads TGTGCCAGTAGTATCAGGGGCCCTGCCTACGAGCAGTACTTC. As protein: CASSIRGPAYEQYF.

This chain connects TRBV6-1 to TRBJ2-2; D unclear. The CDR3 covers 14 residues. In germline, CDR1 is MNHNS, CDR2 SASEGT. The ends were cut back, 7 bases at V and 4 bases at J, with 13 bases in the middle. CDR3 region: CASKVQVLTGELFF. CDR3 sequence (DNA): TGTGCCAGCAAGGTCCAGGTTCTCACCGGGGAGCTGTTTTTT.

The V gene is TRBV5-1, the J gene TRBJ2-2, with no clear D. The CDR3 is 15 amino acids. Germline V gives CDR1 SGHRS, CDR2 YFSETQ. The V end lost 1 base, the J end lost 0 bases, and 7 bases lay between the germline ends. The CDR3 sequence: CASSLSYANTGELFF. The DNA for the CDR3 is TGCGCCAGCAGCTTGTCCTACGCGAACACCGGGGAGCTGTTTTTT.

As for this clone: Mismatch with germline at one junction end may stem from a read error. The gene calls are TRBV6-5 and TRBJ1-2, with 7 bases lining up with TRBD1. The V gene's germline CDR1 is MNHEY and CDR2 SVGAGI. This CDR3 has 13 residues. The CDR3 spells CASSYPQGRGRAF. The CDR3 region has the DNA TGTGCCAGCAGTTACCCACAGGGGAGAGGGCGGGCCTTC.

V is TRBV27 and J is TRBJ2-2, with D possibly TRBD2 on 6 matching bases. Per the germline V gene, CDR1 is MNHEY and CDR2 is SMNVEV (reference sequence). The CDR3 has 13 amino acids. V lost 9 bases and J 2 bases, leaving 10 bases between the germline ends. CDR3 residues: CASRGINTGELFF. The DNA of the CDR3 is TGTGCCAGTCGGGGGATTAACACCGGGGAGCTGTTTTTT.

The V call is TRBV5-6, the J call TRBJ2-7; 9 bases match TRBD1. Unmatched junction bases numbered 8, after V lost 4 bases and J lost 6 bases. This CDR3 has 14 residues. The germline gives CDR1 SGHDT, CDR2 YYEEEE. The CDR3 is CASSLGGQGGEQYF. CDR3 DNA sequence: TGTGCCAGCAGCCTCGGGGGACAGGGCGGCGAGCAGTACTTC.

V and J are TRBV25-1 and TRBJ2-1, with D unclear. The germline gives CDR1 MGHDK, CDR2 SYGVNS. This CDR3 contains 13 residues. The V end was cut by 10 bases, the J end by 2 bases, with 12 bases between. DNA of the CDR3: TGTGCCATCGCCGCGGATGCCTACAATGAGCAGTTCTTC. Residues: CAIAADAYNEQFF.

There are a few counts of this clone. The gene calls are TRBV6-5 and TRBJ2-5; D is perhaps TRBD2 (6 bases). The V end was cut by 4 bases, the J end by 7 bases, with 19 bases between. Germline V lookup: CDR1 MNHEY, CDR2 SVGAGI. This CDR3 contains 15 residues. CDR3 nucleotide sequence: TGTGCCAGCAGTTCGCGGCATCGGGACGGGGGGACCCAGTACTTC. It yields the protein CASSSRHRDGGTQYF.

This chain connects TRBV28 to TRBJ2-7; 9 bases line up with TRBD1. This CDR3 region has 14 residues. Trimming at V came to 5 bases and at J to 3 bases, leaving 5 bases not matched to a gene. In germline, CDR1 is MDHEN, CDR2 SYDVKM. The CDR3 DNA follows: TGTGCCAGCAGTCTGCCGGGACAGGGCTACGAGCAGTACTTC. It codes for CASSLPGQGYEQYF.

The gene calls are TRBV2 and TRBJ2-7; 14 bases are a match to TRBD2. V lost 8 bases, J lost 6 bases, and 6 bases stayed unmatched. The germline CDR1 and CDR2 sequences are SNHLY and FYNNEI. The CDR3 runs 14 residues. The CDR3 region has the DNA TGTGCCAGCGGGGGACTAGCGGGGGCCGGCGAGCAGTACTTC. Translation: CASGGLAGAGEQYF. The whole variable domain, filled in from reference TRBV2 and TRBJ2-7, reads EPEVTQTPSHQVTQMGQEVILRCVPISNHLYFYWYRQILGQKVEFLVSFYNNEISEKSEIFDDQFSVERPDGSNFTLKIRSTKLEDSAMYFCASGGLAGAGEQYFGPGTRLTVT.

The gene calls are TRBV4-2 and TRBJ1-6; 7 bases fit TRBD1. CDR3 length: 15 amino acids. Germline-derived CDR1 and CDR2 are LGHNA and YNFKEQ. After removal of 4 bases from V and 10 bases from J, the junction contained 10 bases not matched to a gene. For the CDR3, the DNA is TGTGCCAGCAGCCCGGGACAGATGTTAAACTCACCCCTCCACTTT. Its protein is CASSPGQMLNSPLHF.

The rearrangement joins TRBV28 to TRBJ2-7, with D perhaps TRBD2 (6 bases). Per germline, CDR1 MDHEN and CDR2 SYDVKM. The CDR3 is made up of 13 amino acids. Trimming left V 7 bases short and J 4 bases short, with 14 bases between. CDR3 DNA sequence: TGTGCCAGCACCCAAGCGGGCGCGTACGAGCAGTACTTC. This translates into CASTQAGAYEQYF.

V gene TRBV6-5 combines with J gene TRBJ1-3; unclear D gene. The CDR3 consists of 13 residues. Germline values: CDR1 MNHEY, CDR2 SVGAGI. V lost 0 bases and J 7 bases, leaving 7 bases between the germline ends. Here the CDR3 DNA reads TGTGCCAGCAGTTACTCGCGGGCGAACACCATATATTTT. Its translation: CASSYSRANTIYF.

The chain links TRBV27 to TRBJ2-1; the match to TRBD2 covers 7 bases. The CDR3 contains 16 residues. Germline-derived CDR1 and CDR2 are MNHEY and SMNVEV (reference sequence). Germline trimming cut 6 bases from V and 6 bases from J; bases unmatched to any gene: 14. The DNA for the CDR3 is TGTGCCAGCAGGTACGAGGGGCGGGAGTTTATCAATGAGCAGTTCTTC. Residues: CASRYEGREFINEQFF.

This chain connects TRBV5-1 to TRBJ1-2; 10 positions agree with TRBD1. Unmatched junction bases numbered 18, after V lost 3 bases and J lost 4 bases. The CDR3 sequence is 19 residues long. Looked up from germline, CDR1 is SGHRS and CDR2 is YFSETQ. CDR3 sequence: CASSSGTGTGAPSTYGYTF. CDR3 sequence (DNA): TGCGCCAGCAGCTCAGGGACCGGGACAGGGGCTCCGAGTACCTATGGCTACACCTTC. Full variable domain (rest looked up from reference TRBV5-1 and TRBJ1-2): KAGVTQTPRYLIKTRGQQVTLSCSPISGHRSVSWYQQTPGQGLQFLFEYFSETQRNKGNFPGRFSGRQFSNSRSEMNVSTLELGDSALYLCASSSGTGTGAPSTYGYTFGSGTRLTVV.

V gene TRBV30 combines with J gene TRBJ2-7; tentative D call: TRBD1 (5 bases). The germline V and J ends were trimmed by 5 bases and 4 bases, with 9 bases remaining between them. Germline lookup yields CDR1 GTSNPN and CDR2 SVGIG (reference sequence). The CDR3 extends over 11 amino acids. CDR3 loop: CAWDQGYEQYF. The CDR3 nucleotides are TGTGCCTGGGACCAGGGTTACGAGCAGTACTTC.

This clone came up once. The chain links TRBV7-9 to TRBJ2-1; tentative D call: TRBD2 (5 bases). CDR3 size: 13 residues. Per the germline V gene, CDR1 is SEHNR and CDR2 is FQNEAQ (reference sequence). V gave up 4 bases and J gave up 15 bases, with 19 bases separating them. CDR3 nucleotide sequence: TGTGCCAGCAGCTCGCTCCCGGAACTAGTAGCGTTCTTC. This translates into CASSSLPELVAFF.

In this sample, this clone turned up once. The chain carries TRBV7-8 and TRBJ2-7; no clear D. The CDR3 is 15 amino acids. Germline CDR1 SGHVS, CDR2 FQNEAQ. The ends were cut back, 2 bases at V and 1 base at J, with 12 bases in the middle. The CDR3, as DNA: TGTGCCAGCAGCTTATCTTCCGGCGGATCCTACGAGCAGTACTTC. Translated: CASSLSSGGSYEQYF.

The chain combines TRBV28 with TRBJ1-1; no reliable D call. The CDR3 runs 12 residues. V was shortened by 3 bases and J by 10 bases, with 12 bases between the two germline ends. The V gene's germline CDR1 is MDHEN and CDR2 SYDVKM. For the CDR3, the DNA is TGTGCCAGCAGTTTTCCGGGAGGGAGAGCTTTCTTT. Protein: CASSFPGGRAFF. The entire variable domain, with the rest obtained from reference TRBV28 and TRBJ1-1, is as follows: DVKVTQSSRYLVKRTGEKVFLECVQDMDHENMFWYRQDPGLGLRLIYFSYDVKMKEKGDIPEGYSVSREKKERFSLILESASTNQTSMYLCASSFPGGRAFFGQGTRLTVV.

This chain uses TRBV7-2 with TRBJ2-3; 7 nucleotides agree with TRBD2. The V segment lost 4 bases and the J segment 4 bases; nucleotides outside the gene matches: 8. Germline assignment: CDR1 SGHTA and CDR2 FQGNSA. The CDR3 length is 15 residues. For the CDR3, the DNA is TGTGCCAGCAGCTCTTTCCCGGGAGGTCCAGATACGCAGTATTTT. This encodes CASSSFPGGPDTQYF.

The CDR3 sequence is CASSSGQRITGNTIYF. CDR3 coding DNA: TGTGCCAGCAGTTCAGGACAGAGGATAACTGGAAACACCATATATTTT. This chain connects TRBV27 to TRBJ1-3, with D tentatively TRBD1 (6 bases). Germline V gene lookup returns CDR1 MNHEY and CDR2 SMNVEV (reference sequence). Trimming pared 4 bases from V and 2 bases from J, leaving 15 bases between. This CDR3 is 16 amino acids long.

The CDR3 loop is CAISDPSRDFYEQYF. CDR3 DNA: TGTGCCATCAGTGACCCGAGCCGGGACTTCTACGAGCAGTACTTC. The chain links TRBV10-3 to TRBJ2-7; possible D gene TRBD2, 6 bases. The CDR3 is 15 residues long. V was cut by 3 bases and J by 3 bases, with 15 bases left in between. Germline CDR1 ENHRY, CDR2 SYGVKD.

The gene calls are TRBV10-3 and TRBJ2-7, with D possibly TRBD2 on 5 matching bases. The CDR3 runs 12 residues. V lost 6 bases and J lost 6, with 12 bases in between. The germline gives CDR1 ENHRY, CDR2 SYGVKD. The CDR3, as DNA: TGTGCCATCAGCTCGGACTTAATCGAGCAGTACTTC. Translated: CAISSDLIEQYF.

The chain is built from TRBV11-2 and TRBJ2-5, with D hard to call. Per germline, CDR1 SGHAT and CDR2 FQNNGV. Deletions cut 4 bases from V and 2 bases from J, with 2 bases between. The CDR3 has 11 amino acids. CDR3 coding DNA: TGTGCCAGCAGCTCTCAAGAGACCCAGTACTTC. This codes for CASSSQETQYF. The whole variable domain, remainder taken from reference TRBV11-2 and TRBJ2-5, is EAGVAQSPRYKIIEKRQSVAFWCNPISGHATLYWYQQILGQGPKLLIQFQNNGVVDDSQLPKDRFSAERLKGVDSTLKIQPAKLEDSAVYLCASSSQETQYFGPGTRLLVL.

The chain uses TRBV2 and TRBJ1-4; 7 bases are shared with TRBD1. J gave up 7 bases and V 6 bases, and 11 bases lay outside the gene matches. The CDR3 totals 15 residues. CDR1 is SNHLY, CDR2 FYNNEI, per germline. The CDR3 nucleotides are TGTGCCAGCAGCGCGAACAGGGGAGGAGGTGAAAAACTGTTTTTT. The encoded protein is CASSANRGGGEKLFF.

This chain connects TRBV4-1 to TRBJ2-7; 9 bases map to TRBD2. The V segment lost 6 bases and the J segment 3 bases; nucleotides outside the gene matches: 9. The germline V gene has CDR1 MGHRA and CDR2 YSYEKL. The CDR3 totals 15 residues. This chain's CDR3 is CASSGLAGEYYEQYF. The CDR3 DNA reads as TGCGCCAGCAGTGGGTTAGCGGGGGAGTACTACGAGCAGTACTTC.